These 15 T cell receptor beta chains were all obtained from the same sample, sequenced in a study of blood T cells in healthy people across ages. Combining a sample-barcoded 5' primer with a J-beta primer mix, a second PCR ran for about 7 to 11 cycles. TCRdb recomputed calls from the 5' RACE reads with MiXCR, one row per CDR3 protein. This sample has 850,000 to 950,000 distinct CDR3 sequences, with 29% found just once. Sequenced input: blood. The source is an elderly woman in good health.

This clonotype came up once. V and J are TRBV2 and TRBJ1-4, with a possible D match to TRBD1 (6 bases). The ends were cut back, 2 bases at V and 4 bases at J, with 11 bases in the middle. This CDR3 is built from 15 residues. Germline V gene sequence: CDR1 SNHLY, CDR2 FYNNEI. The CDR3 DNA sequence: TGTGCCAGCAGTGAAATGGGACAAGTTAATGAAAAACTGTTTTTT. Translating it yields CASSEMGQVNEKLFF.

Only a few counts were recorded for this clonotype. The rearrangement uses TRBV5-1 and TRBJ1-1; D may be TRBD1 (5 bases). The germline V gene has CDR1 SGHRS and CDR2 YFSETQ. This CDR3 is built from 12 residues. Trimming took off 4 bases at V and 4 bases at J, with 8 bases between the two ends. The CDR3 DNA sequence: TGCGCCAGCAGCAGGGGAAGCACTGAAGCTTTCTTT. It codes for CASSRGSTEAFF.

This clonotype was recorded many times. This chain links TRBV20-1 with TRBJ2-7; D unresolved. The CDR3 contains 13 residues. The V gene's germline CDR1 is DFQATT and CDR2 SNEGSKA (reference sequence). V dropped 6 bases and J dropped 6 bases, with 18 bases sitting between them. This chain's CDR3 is CSARSPLSSEQYF. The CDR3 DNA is TGCAGTGCAAGGAGTCCCCTCAGCTCCGAGCAGTACTTC.

The CDR3 spells CAISGTSGAQQYF. CDR3 nucleotides: TGTGCCATCAGCGGGACTAGCGGGGCCCAACAGTACTTC. The V and J genes are TRBV10-3 and TRBJ2-5, with 13 bases matching TRBD2. The length of the CDR3 is 13 residues. V was pared by 6 bases and J by 11 bases, with 6 bases of the junction left unmatched. In germline, CDR1 is ENHRY, CDR2 SYGVKD.

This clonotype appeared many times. CDR3 sequence (DNA): TGTGCCAGCAGTTTATTATCTGTTGGTAGCGCGTACCAAGAGACCCAGTACTTC. This sequence encodes CASSLLSVGSAYQETQYF. The rearrangement links TRBV27 to TRBJ2-5, with D maybe TRBD2 (5 bases). V gave up 1 base and J gave up 0 bases, with 18 bases separating them. Germline values: CDR1 MNHEY, CDR2 SMNVEV (reference sequence). This CDR3 spans 18 amino acids.

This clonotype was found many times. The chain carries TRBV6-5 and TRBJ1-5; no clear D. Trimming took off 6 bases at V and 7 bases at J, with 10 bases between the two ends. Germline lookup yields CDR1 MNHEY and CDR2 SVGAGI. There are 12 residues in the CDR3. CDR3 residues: CASRTSGQPQHF. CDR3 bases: TGTGCCAGCAGGACCTCGGGCCAGCCCCAGCATTTT.

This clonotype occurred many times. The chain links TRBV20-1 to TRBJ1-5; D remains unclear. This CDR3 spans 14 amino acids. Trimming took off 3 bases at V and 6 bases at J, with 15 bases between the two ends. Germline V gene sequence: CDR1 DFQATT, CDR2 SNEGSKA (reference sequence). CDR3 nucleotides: TGCAGTGCTAGGGGTCAGAGTGGTCGTCAGCCCCAGCATTTT. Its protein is CSARGQSGRQPQHF.

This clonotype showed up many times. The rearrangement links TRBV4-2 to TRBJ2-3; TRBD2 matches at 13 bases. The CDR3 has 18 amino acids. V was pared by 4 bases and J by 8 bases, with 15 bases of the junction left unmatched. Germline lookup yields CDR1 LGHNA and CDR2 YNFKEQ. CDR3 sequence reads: CASSPTGLAGPTDGTQYF. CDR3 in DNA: TGTGCCAGCAGCCCGACGGGACTAGCGGGGCCCACAGATGGTACGCAGTATTTT.

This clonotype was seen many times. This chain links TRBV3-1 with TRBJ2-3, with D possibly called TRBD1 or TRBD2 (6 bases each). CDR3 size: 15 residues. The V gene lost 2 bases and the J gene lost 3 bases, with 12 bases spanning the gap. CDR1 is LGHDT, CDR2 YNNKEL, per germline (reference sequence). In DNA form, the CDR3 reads TGTGCCAGCAGCCAACCGGGGGCTGTGACAGATACGCAGTATTTT. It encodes CASSQPGAVTDTQYF.

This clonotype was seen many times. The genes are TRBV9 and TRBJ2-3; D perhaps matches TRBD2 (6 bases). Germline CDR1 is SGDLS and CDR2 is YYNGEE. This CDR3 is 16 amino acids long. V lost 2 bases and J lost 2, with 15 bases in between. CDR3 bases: TGTGCCAGCAGCGTCAGGGCGGGGCAAACCACAGATACGCAGTATTTT. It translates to CASSVRAGQTTDTQYF.

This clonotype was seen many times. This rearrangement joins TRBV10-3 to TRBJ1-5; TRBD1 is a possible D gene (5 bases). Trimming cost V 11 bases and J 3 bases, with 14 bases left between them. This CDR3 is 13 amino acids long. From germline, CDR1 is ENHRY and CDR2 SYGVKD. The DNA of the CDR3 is TGTGCCTCGAAGGGGCAGGACAATCAGCCCCAGCATTTT. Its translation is CASKGQDNQPQHF.

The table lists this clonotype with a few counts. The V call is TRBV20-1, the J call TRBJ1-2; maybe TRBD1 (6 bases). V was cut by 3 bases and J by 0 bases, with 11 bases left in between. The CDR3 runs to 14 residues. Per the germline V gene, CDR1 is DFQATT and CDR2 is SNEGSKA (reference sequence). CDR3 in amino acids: CSASLGASNYGYTF. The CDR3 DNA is TGCAGTGCTAGTCTGGGGGCGTCTAACTATGGCTACACCTTC.

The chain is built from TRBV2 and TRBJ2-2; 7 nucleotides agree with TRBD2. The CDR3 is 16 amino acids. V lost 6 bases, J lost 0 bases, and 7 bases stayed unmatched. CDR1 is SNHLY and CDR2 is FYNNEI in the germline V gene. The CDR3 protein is CASSREGLANTGELFF. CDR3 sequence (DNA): TGTGCCAGCAGCAGGGAGGGCCTCGCGAACACCGGGGAGCTGTTTTTT.

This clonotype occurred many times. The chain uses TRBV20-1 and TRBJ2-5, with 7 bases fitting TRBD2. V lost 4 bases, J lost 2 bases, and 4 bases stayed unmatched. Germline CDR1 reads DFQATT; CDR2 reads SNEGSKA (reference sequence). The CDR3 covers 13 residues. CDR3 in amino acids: CSAILAAQETQYF. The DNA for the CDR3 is TGCAGTGCTATTCTAGCGGCGCAAGAGACCCAGTACTTC.

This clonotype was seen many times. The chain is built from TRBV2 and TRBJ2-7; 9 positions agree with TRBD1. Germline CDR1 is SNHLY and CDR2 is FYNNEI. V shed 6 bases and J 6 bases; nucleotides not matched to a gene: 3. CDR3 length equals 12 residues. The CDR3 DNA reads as TGTGCCAGCAGCTCGACAGGGGGCGAGCAGTACTTC. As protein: CASSSTGGEQYF.